The rows below give T cell receptor beta chains drawn from one sample of a study of T cells in Graves' hyperthyroidism and ophthalmopathy. TCRdb redid the calling of the multiplex PCR reads with MiXCR, one entry per CDR3 protein. Among about half a million distinct CDR3 sequences, 22% were seen once, and the ten largest hold under 55%. The sequenced sample was blood. The receptors here all came from a woman between 65 and 79 years old with Graves' ophthalmopathy. The CDR3 runs from the conserved cysteine through the conserved F or W. A D gene is named only where the DNA matches it firmly. Clone size is not always given. Where it is, it says once, few, many or a class for expanded clones.

cdr3_length clone_size d_call j_call v_call cdr3_nt cdr3_aa
13 few . TRBJ1-5 TRBV9 TGTGCCAGCAGCGTAGGCAGGGATCAGCCCCAGCATTTT CASSVGRDQPQHF
15 few TRBD1 TRBJ1-2 TRBV19 TGTGCCAGTAGTGTCCCTCGACAGGGGAACTATGGCTACACCTTC CASSVPRQGNYGYTF
17 . TRBD1 TRBJ2-1 TRBV12-5 TGTGCTAGTGGTTTGAAGTCAATCAGGGGGTTTAGGAATGAGCAGTTCTTC CASGLKSIRGFRNEQFF
15 once TRBD2 TRBJ2-1 TRBV28 TGTGCCAGCGGTTCCGGGACTAGCGGAACCGATGAGCAGTTCTTC CASGSGTSGTDEQFF
12 . . TRBJ2-2 TRBV20-1 TGCAGTGCTAGAGAGGGCACCGGGGAGCTGTTTTTT CSAREGTGELFF
13 . TRBD2 TRBJ2-7 TRBV6-2/TRBV6-3 TGTGCCTTAAGGACTAGCGGGGGGTACGAGCAGTACTTC CALRTSGGYEQYF
14 many TRBD2 TRBJ2-7 TRBV2 TGTGCCAGCAGGGCCGGGACTAGTTCTTACGAGCAGTACTTC CASRAGTSSYEQYF
13 . . TRBJ2-1 TRBV4-3 TGCGCCAGCAGCCAAGAGGAATACAATGAGCAGTTCTTC CASSQEEYNEQFF
15 many TRBD1 TRBJ1-1 TRBV4-1 TGCGCCAGCAGCCAGGCCGACAGGGTGAACACTGAAGCTTTCTTT CASSQADRVNTEAFF
14 . . TRBJ1-5 TRBV18 TGTGCCAGCTCACCACAGGAGGCGGTGGAGCCCCAGCATTTT CASSPQEAVEPQHF
15 few . TRBJ2-7 TRBV7-9 TGTGCCAGCAGCCAACCTATGGGGGGAGCCTACGAGCAGTACTTC CASSQPMGGAYEQYF
12 . . TRBJ1-2 TRBV7-9 TGTGCCAGCAGCCTTACCCAGGGGGGCTACACCTTC CASSLTQGGYTF
17 many TRBD2 TRBJ2-4 TRBV5-1 TGCGCCAGCAGCTTGGAGGCAGACGGCGGGAGGAGGAACATTCAGTACTTC CASSLEADGGRRNIQYF
16 many TRBD2 TRBJ2-1 TRBV11-2 TGTGCCAGCAGCGCGAGAGCGGGAGGGCCTGATCATGAGCAGTTCTTC CASSARAGGPDHEQFF
11 . . TRBJ2-5 TRBV25-1 TGTGCCAGCCAAGAGGAAGAGACCCAGTACTTC CASQEEETQYF
14 few TRBD1 TRBJ1-1 TRBV2 TGTGCCAGCAGCGCGACAGGGTCAGACACTGAAGCTTTCTTT CASSATGSDTEAFF
17 few TRBD2 TRBJ2-1 TRBV2 TGTGCCAGCAGAAACGGGAGGGCAGGCGGCTCCTACAATGAGCAGTTCTTC CASRNGRAGGSYNEQFF
13 . . TRBJ2-5 TRBV20-1 TGCAGTGCGATAGGACCTGGGGGGGAGACCCAGTACTTC CSAIGPGGETQYF
12 . . TRBJ2-7 TRBV29-1 TGCAGCGTTATGGGCAGGGAGCTCGAGCAGTACTTC CSVMGRELEQYF
14 . . TRBJ2-1 TRBV30 TGTGCCTGGAGTGATGGCAGCTCCTACAATGAGCAGTTCTTC CAWSDGSSYNEQFF
15 . . TRBJ1-2 TRBV11-2 TGTGCCAGCAGTTCCAACAGTGTAGCTAACTATGGCTACACCTTC CASSSNSVANYGYTF
16 few TRBD2 TRBJ2-2 TRBV12-5 TGTGCTAGTGGTTTACGCCTAGCGGGGGGCACCGGGGAGCTGTTTTTT CASGLRLAGGTGELFF